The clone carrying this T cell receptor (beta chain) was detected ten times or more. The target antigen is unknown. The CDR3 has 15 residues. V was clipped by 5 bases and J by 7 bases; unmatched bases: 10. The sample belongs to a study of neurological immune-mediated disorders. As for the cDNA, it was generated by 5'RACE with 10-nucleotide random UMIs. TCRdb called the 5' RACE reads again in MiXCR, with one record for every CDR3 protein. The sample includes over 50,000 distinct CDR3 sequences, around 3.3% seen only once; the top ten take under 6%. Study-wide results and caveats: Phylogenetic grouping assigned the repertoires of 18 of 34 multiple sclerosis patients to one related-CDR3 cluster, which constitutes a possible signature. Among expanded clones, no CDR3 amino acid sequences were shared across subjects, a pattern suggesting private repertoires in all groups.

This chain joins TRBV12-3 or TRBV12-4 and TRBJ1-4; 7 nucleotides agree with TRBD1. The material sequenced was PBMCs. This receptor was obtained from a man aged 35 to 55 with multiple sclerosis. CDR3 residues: CASSPQDREGEKLFF. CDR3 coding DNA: TGTGCCAGCAGTCCTCAAGACAGGGAGGGTGAAAAACTGTTTTTT.